This is a list of T cell receptor beta chains from one sample in a study of CD8+CD57+ T cells in acquired aplastic anemia. One entry per CDR3 protein results from TCRdb running MiXCR on the reads. The sample consists of about 120,000 distinct CDR3 sequences, 50% to 60% of them appearing once. The source material was sorted CD4+, CD8+, or CD8+CD57+ T cells (not recorded which) from PBMCs. All receptors come from a human donor with aplastic anemia. The CDR3 runs from the conserved cysteine through the conserved F or W. A D gene is named only where the DNA matches it firmly. Some rows have no size entry. The others give once, few or many, or a class for an expanded clone.

15	TRBV7-2	-	-	TRBJ2-5	TGTGCCAGCAGCCCCCAGGGTCCGGGGGAAGAGACCCAGTACTTC	CASSPQGPGEETQYF
12	TRBV6-1	-	-	TRBJ1-6	TGTGCCAGCTACACAGGGAACTCACCCCTCCACTTT	CASYTGNSPLHF
12	TRBV7-8	-	-	TRBJ2-7	TGTGCCAGCATCTCCAAGCCCTACGAGCAGTACTTC	CASISKPYEQYF
19	TRBV6-1	TRBD2	few	TRBJ2-5	TGTGCCAGCAGAACCGTGTTAGCGGGGGCACCCATACCGCAAGAGACCCAGTACTTC	CASRTVLAGAPIPQETQYF
20	TRBV25-1	TRBD2	few	TRBJ2-5	TGTGCCAGCAGTGAATCTTTCAGTATGCTCGTGACTAGCGGCAAAGAGACCCAGTACTTC	CASSESFSMLVTSGKETQYF
15	TRBV5-4	-	many	TRBJ1-5	TGTGCCAGCAGCTTATGGGGGGCCAGCAATCAGCCCCAGCATTTT	CASSLWGASNQPQHF
11	TRBV7-9	-	few	TRBJ2-5	TGTGCCAGCAGCTTTGAGGGGACCCAGTACTTC	CASSFEGTQYF
17	TRBV4-1	-	-	TRBJ2-6	TGCGCCAGCAGCCATGGTCAAGCAGGGCTTGGGGCCAACGTCCTGACTTTC	CASSHGQAGLGANVLTF
11	TRBV10-3	-	few	TRBJ1-2	TGTGCCATCAGTCGGACAGATGGCTACACCTTC	CAISRTDGYTF
14	TRBV20-1	TRBD2	-	TRBJ2-5	TGCAGTGCTTTACTTCCGACTAGCGAAGAGACCCAGTACTTC	CSALLPTSEETQYF
14	TRBV6-5	-	many	TRBJ1-1	TGTGCCAGCAGTTACGACCAAGAGAACACTGAAGCTTTCTTT	CASSYDQENTEAFF
18	TRBV2	TRBD1	-	TRBJ1-5	TGTGCCAGCAGTGAAGTCTTAGGCGTGGGACAGGGCAATCAGCCCCAGCATTTT	CASSEVLGVGQGNQPQHF
14	TRBV20-1	-	-	TRBJ2-7	TGCAGTGCCTCTATTGCGGGGTCGTTTAACGAGCAGTACTTC	CSASIAGSFNEQYF
14	TRBV11-1	TRBD1	-	TRBJ1-5	TGTGCCAGCAGCCTACAGGGGGGTTCCTCGCCCCAGCATTTT	CASSLQGGSSPQHF
13	TRBV5-1	-	few	TRBJ1-5	TGCGCCAGCAGCTTGGGGCAGGGGTTCAACGAGCATTTT	CASSLGQGFNEHF
15	TRBV19	TRBD1	-	TRBJ2-7	TGTGCCAGTAGCTTCGCGTGGACAGGCTCATACGAGCAGTACTTC	CASSFAWTGSYEQYF
15	TRBV6-1	-	many	TRBJ1-5	TGTGCCAGCACCCAAGGGTGGGGAGGCAATCAGCCCCAGCATTTT	CASTQGWGGNQPQHF
15	TRBV7-6	-	medium-sized	TRBJ1-4	TGTGCCAGCAGCTTAGGGGGCGTCAGGTATGAAAAACTGTTTTTT	CASSLGGVRYEKLFF
15	TRBV19	TRBD1	-	TRBJ1-2	TGTGCCAGTAGTACTCACTCCGGGACAGTCTATGGCTACACCTTC	CASSTHSGTVYGYTF
16	TRBV28	TRBD2	-	TRBJ2-3	TGTGCCAGCAGTTCACCCGGGACTAGCGGGAGGCATACGCAGTATTTT	CASSSPGTSGRHTQYF
16	TRBV10-3	TRBD2	-	TRBJ2-1	TGTGCCATCAGTGAGTCGTGGACTAGCCGCGACAATGAGCAGTTCTTC	CAISESWTSRDNEQFF
12	TRBV2	-	few	TRBJ2-7	TGTGCCAGCAGTTTTGACAGCTACGAGCAGTACTTC	CASSFDSYEQYF
11	TRBV20-1	-	-	TRBJ1-1	TGCAGTGCTAGACTCGAGACTGAAGCTTTCTTT	CSARLETEAFF
14	TRBV27	TRBD2	-	TRBJ2-1	TGTGCCAGCTATAGCGGGGGGGAATACAATGAGCAGTTCTTC	CASYSGGEYNEQFF
13	TRBV7-6	-	-	TRBJ2-1	TGTGCCAGCAGCTGGTATTCTGTCAATGAGCAGTTCTTC	CASSWYSVNEQFF
16	TRBV10-3	TRBD2	few	TRBJ2-3	TGTGCCATCAGTGGTCGGACTAGCGGAGACACAGATACGCAGTATTTT	CAISGRTSGDTDTQYF
14	TRBV19	TRBD1	many	TRBJ1-1	TGTGCCAGTAACAACAGGGGGTCGAACACTGAAGCTTTCTTT	CASNNRGSNTEAFF
12	TRBV2	-	-	TRBJ2-3	TGTGCCGGCGGTTTCAGCACAGATACGCAGTATTTT	CAGGFSTDTQYF
13	TRBV7-9	-	-	TRBJ2-2	TGTGCCAGCGCAGGGGGGGAGACCGGGGAGCTGTTTTTT	CASAGGETGELFF
14	TRBV15	-	few	TRBJ2-2	TGTGCCACCAGCAGTGGCAGGAACACCGGGGAGCTGTTTTTT	CATSSGRNTGELFF
15	TRBV7-8	TRBD1	-	TRBJ1-5	TGTGCCAGCAGCGGCCGGACAGGGGACAATCAGCCCCAGCATTTT	CASSGRTGDNQPQHF
14	TRBV20-1	TRBD2	-	TRBJ2-7	TGCAGTGCTAGATGGGCTCTAGCGGGTACCGAGCAGTACTTC	CSARWALAGTEQYF
13	TRBV27	-	-	TRBJ1-5	TGTGCCAGCAGTTTCGGCTATCATCAGCCCCAGCATTTT	CASSFGYHQPQHF
14	TRBV19	TRBD1	-	TRBJ1-6	TGTGCCAGTGGGGACAGGACCTATAATTCACCCCTCCACTTT	CASGDRTYNSPLHF
19	TRBV9	TRBD2	-	TRBJ2-1	TGTGCCAGCAGCGTAGCTACGGATTCTAGCGGGGGATATTACAATGAGCAGTTCTTC	CASSVATDSSGGYYNEQFF
16	TRBV20-1	-	-	TRBJ2-5	TGCAGTGCTAGAGATTACCGGGGGGCCCTCCAAGAGACCCAGTACTTC	CSARDYRGALQETQYF
14	TRBV7-3	TRBD2	-	TRBJ2-3	TGTGCCAGCAGCCCAGCGGGGAGCACAGATACGCAGTATTTT	CASSPAGSTDTQYF
13	TRBV7-9	-	-	TRBJ2-7	TGTGCCAGCAGCTTAGACAGCTTCTACGAGCAGTACTTC	CASSLDSFYEQYF